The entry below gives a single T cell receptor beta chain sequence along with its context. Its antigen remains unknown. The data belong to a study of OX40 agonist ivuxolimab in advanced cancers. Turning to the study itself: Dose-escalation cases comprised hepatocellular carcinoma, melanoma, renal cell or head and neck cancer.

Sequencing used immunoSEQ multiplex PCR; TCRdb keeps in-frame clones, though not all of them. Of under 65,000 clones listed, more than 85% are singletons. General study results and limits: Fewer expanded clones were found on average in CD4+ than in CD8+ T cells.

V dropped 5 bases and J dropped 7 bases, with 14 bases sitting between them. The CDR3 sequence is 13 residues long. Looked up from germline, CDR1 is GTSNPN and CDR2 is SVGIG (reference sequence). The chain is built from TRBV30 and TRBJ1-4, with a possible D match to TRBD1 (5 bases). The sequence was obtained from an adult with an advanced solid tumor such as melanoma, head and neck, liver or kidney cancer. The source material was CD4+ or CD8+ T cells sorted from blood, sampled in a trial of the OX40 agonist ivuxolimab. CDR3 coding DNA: TGTGCCTGGGCCCAGGGTGTAACTGAAAAACTGTTTTTT. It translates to CAWAQGVTEKLFF.